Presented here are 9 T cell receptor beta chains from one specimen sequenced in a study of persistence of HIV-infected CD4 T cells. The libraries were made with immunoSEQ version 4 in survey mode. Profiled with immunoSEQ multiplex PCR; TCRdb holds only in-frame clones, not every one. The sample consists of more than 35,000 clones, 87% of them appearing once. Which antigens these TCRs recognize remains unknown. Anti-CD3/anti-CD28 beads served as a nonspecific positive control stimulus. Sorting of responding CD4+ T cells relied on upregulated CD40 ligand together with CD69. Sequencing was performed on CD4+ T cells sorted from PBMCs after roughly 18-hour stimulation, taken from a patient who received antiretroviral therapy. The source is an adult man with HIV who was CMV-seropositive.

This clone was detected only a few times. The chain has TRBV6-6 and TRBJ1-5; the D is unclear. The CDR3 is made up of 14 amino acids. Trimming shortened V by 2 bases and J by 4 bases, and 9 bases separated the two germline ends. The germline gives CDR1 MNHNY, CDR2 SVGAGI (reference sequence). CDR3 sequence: CASSYRVGNQPQHF. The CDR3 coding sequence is TGTGCCAGCAGTTACAGAGTGGGAAATCAGCCCCAGCATTTT.

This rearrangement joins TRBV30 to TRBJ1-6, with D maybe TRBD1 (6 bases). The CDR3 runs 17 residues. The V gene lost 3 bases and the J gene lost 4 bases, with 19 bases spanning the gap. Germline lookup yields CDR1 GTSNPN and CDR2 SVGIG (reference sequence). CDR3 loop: CAWSKFLIGQYNSPLHF. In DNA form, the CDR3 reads TGTGCCTGGAGCAAATTCCTTATAGGACAGTATAATTCACCCCTCCACTTT.

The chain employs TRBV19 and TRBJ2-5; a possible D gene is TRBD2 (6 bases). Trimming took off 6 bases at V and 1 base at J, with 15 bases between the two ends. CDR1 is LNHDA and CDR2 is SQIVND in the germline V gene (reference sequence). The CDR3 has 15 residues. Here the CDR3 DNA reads TGTGCCAGTAGCATTTTTGCGGGGTCCCAAGAGACCCAGTACTTC. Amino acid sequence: CASSIFAGSQETQYF. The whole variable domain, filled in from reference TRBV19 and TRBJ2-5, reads DGGITQSPKYLFRKEGQNVTLSCEQNLNHDAMYWYRQDPGQGLRLIYYSQIVNDFQKGDIAEGYSVSREKKESFPLTVTSAQKNPTAFYLCASSIFAGSQETQYFGPGTRLLVL.

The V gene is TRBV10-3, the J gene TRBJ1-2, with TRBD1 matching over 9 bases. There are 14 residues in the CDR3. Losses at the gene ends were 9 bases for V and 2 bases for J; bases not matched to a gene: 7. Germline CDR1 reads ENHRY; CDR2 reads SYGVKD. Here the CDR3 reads CAIRTGANNYGYTF. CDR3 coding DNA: TGTGCCATTCGGACAGGGGCGAACAACTATGGCTACACCTTC.

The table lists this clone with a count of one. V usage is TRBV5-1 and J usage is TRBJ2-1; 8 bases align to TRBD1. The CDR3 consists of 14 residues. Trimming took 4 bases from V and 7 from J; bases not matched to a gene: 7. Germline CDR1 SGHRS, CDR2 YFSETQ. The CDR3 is CASSASGQVNEQFF. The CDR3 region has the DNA TGCGCCAGCAGCGCCTCGGGACAGGTGAATGAGCAGTTCTTC. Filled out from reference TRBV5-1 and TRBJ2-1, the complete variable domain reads KAGVTQTPRYLIKTRGQQVTLSCSPISGHRSVSWYQQTPGQGLQFLFEYFSETQRNKGNFPGRFSGRQFSNSRSEMNVSTLELGDSALYLCASSASGQVNEQFFGPGTRLTVL.

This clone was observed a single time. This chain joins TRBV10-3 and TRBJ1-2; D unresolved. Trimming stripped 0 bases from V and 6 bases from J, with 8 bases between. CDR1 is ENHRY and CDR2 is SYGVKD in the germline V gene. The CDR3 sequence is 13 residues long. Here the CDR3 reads CAISESGPHGYTF. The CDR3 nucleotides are TGTGCCATCAGTGAGTCTGGCCCTCATGGCTACACCTTC.

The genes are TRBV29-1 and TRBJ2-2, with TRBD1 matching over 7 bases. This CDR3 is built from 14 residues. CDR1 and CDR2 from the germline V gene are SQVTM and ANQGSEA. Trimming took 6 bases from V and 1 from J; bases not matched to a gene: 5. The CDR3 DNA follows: TGCAGCGTGGGGACAGCAAGGAACACCGGGGAGCTGTTTTTT. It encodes CSVGTARNTGELFF.

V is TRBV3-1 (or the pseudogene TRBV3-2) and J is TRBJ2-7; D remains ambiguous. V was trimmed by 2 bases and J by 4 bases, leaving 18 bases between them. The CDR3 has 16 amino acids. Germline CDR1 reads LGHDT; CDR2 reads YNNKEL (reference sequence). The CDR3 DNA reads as TGTGCCAGCAGCCAACTTCGGATACCGTCATCATACGAGCAGTACTTC. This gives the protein CASSQLRIPSSYEQYF.

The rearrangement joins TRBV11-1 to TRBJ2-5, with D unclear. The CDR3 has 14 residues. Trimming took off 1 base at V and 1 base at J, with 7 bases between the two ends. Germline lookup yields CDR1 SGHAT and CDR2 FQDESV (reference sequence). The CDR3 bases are TGTGCCAGCAGCTTAGGAGGACCCCAAGAGACCCAGTACTTC. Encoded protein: CASSLGGPQETQYF.